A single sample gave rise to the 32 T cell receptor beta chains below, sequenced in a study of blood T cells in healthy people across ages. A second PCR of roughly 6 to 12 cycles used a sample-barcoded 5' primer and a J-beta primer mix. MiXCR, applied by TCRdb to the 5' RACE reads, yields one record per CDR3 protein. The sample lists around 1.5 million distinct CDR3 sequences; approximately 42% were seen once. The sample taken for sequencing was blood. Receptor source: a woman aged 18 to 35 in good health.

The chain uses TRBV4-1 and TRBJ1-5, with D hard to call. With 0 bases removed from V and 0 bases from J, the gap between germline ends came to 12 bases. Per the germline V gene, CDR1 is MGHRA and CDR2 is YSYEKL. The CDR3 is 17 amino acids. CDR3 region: CASSQDGPPNSNQPQHF. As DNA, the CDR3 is TGCGCCAGCAGCCAAGATGGCCCTCCGAATAGCAATCAGCCCCAGCATTTT.

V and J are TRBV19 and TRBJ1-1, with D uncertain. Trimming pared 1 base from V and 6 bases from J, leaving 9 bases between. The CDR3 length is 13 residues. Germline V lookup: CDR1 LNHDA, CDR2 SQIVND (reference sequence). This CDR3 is CASSIASRSEAFF. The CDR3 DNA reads TGTGCCAGTAGTATAGCCTCTCGATCTGAAGCTTTCTTT.

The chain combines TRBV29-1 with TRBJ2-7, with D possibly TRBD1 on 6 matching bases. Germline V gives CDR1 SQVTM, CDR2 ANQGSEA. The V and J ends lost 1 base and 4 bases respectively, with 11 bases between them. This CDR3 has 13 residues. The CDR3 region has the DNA TGCAGCGTTGAAGTTCCGGGGACATACGAGCAGTACTTC. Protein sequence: CSVEVPGTYEQYF.

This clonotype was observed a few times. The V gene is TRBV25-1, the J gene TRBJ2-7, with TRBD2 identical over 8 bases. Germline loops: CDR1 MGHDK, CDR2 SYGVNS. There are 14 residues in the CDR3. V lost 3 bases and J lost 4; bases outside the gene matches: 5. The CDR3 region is CASSERREGYEQYF. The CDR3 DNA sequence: TGTGCCAGCAGTGAGCGCCGGGAGGGTTACGAGCAGTACTTC.

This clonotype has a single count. The CDR3 sequence is CASSQTSAPVGGQETQYF. CDR3 bases: TGTGCCAGCAGCCAAACGTCGGCCCCGGTAGGGGGGCAAGAGACCCAGTACTTC. The chain employs TRBV4-2 and TRBJ2-5, with D perhaps given as TRBD1 or TRBD2 (6 bases each). Germline V gene lookup returns CDR1 LGHNA and CDR2 YNFKEQ. CDR3 size: 18 residues. Trimming removed 2 bases from V and 2 bases from J, with 21 bases in between.

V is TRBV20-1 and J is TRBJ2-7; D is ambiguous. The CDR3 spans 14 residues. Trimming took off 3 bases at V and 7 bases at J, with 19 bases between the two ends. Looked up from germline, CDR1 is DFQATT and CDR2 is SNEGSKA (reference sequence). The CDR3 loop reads CSARGQSVANEQYF. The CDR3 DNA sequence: TGCAGTGCTAGGGGCCAGTCCGTCGCCAATGAGCAGTACTTC.

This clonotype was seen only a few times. The CDR3 DNA is TGTGCCAGCAGCAATTTTACGACCGGGGAGGAGGGTCAAGAGACCCAGTACTTC. It yields the protein CASSNFTTGEEGQETQYF. This chain connects TRBV21-1 to TRBJ2-5; the D call TRBD2 from the table was never checked on the DNA. TRBV21-1 is a recognized pseudogene. This CDR3 has 18 amino acids.

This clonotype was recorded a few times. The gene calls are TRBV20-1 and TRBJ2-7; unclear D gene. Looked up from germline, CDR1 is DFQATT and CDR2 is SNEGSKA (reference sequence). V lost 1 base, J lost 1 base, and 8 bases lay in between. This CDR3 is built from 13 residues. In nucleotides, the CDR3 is TGCAGTGCTAGAGTGCAGACTTCCTACGAGCAGTACTTC. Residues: CSARVQTSYEQYF.

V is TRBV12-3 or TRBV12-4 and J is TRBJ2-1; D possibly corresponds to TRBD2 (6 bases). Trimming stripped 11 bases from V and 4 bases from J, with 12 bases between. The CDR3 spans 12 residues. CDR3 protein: CAGASVYNEQFF. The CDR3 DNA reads TGTGCCGGCGCTAGCGTATACAATGAGCAGTTCTTC.

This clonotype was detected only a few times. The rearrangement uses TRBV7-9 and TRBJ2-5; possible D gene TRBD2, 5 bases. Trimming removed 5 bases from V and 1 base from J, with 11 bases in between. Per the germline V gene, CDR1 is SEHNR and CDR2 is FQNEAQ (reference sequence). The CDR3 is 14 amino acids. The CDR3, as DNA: TGTGCCAGCAGCCAATTAGCGTCCCAAGAGACCCAGTACTTC. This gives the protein CASSQLASQETQYF.

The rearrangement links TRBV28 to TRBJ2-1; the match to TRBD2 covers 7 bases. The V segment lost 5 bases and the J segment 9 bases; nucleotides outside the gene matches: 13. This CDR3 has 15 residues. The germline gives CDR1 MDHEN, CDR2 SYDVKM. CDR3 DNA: TGTGCCAGCAGTCCCCCGGGACTATCCTCCGGTGAGCAGTTCTTC. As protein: CASSPPGLSSGEQFF.

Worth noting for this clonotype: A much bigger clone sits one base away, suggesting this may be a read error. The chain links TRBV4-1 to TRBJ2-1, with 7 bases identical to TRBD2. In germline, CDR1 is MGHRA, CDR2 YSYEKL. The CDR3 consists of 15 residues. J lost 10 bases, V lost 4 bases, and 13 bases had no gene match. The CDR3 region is CASSRGALADQEQFF. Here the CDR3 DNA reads TGCGCCAGCAGCCGAGGGGCCCTAGCGGATCAAGAGCAGTTCTTC.

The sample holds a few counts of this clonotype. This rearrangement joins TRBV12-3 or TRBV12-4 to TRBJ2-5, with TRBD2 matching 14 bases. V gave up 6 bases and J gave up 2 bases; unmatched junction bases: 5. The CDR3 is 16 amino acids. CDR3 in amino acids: CASRHRTSGGQETQYF. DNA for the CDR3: TGTGCCAGCAGACACCGGACTAGCGGGGGGCAAGAGACCCAGTACTTC.

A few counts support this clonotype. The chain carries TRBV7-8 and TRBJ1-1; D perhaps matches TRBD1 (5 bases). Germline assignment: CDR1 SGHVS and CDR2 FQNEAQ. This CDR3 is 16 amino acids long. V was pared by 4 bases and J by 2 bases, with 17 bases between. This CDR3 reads CASSSDARGFNTEAFF. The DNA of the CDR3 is TGTGCCAGCAGCTCGGACGCCCGGGGGTTTAACACTGAAGCTTTCTTT.

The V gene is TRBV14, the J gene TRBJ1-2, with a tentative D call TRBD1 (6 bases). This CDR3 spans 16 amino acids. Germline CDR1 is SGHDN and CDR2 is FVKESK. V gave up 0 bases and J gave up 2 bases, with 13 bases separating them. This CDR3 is CASSQDYRGANYGYTF. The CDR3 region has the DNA TGTGCCAGCAGCCAAGATTATAGGGGGGCCAACTATGGCTACACCTTC. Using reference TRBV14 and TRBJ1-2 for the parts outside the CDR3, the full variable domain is EAGVTQFPSHSVIEKGQTVTLRCDPISGHDNLYWYRRVMGKEIKFLLHFVKESKQDESGMPNNRFLAERTGGTYSTLKVQPAELEDSGVYFCASSQDYRGANYGYTFGSGTRLTVV.

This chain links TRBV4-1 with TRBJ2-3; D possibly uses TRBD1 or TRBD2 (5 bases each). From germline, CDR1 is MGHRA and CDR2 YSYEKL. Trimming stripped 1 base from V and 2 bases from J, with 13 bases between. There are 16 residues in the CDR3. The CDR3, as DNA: TGCGCCAGCAGCCAAGGGGACCCCGGAACCACAGATACGCAGTATTTT. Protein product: CASSQGDPGTTDTQYF.

The CDR3 is CASSVNRDRAYNEQFF. The CDR3 DNA follows: TGTGCCAGCAGCGTTAACCGGGACAGAGCCTACAATGAGCAGTTCTTC. V usage is TRBV28 and J usage is TRBJ2-1; 7 bases fit TRBD1. J gave up 2 bases and V 6 bases, and 10 bases lay outside the gene matches. The CDR3 is 16 amino acids. Germline V lookup: CDR1 MDHEN, CDR2 SYDVKM. Combining the CDR3 with reference TRBV28 and TRBJ2-1 gives the whole variable domain DVKVTQSSRYLVKRTGEKVFLECVQDMDHENMFWYRQDPGLGLRLIYFSYDVKMKEKGDIPEGYSVSREKKERFSLILESASTNQTSMYLCASSVNRDRAYNEQFFGPGTRLTVL.

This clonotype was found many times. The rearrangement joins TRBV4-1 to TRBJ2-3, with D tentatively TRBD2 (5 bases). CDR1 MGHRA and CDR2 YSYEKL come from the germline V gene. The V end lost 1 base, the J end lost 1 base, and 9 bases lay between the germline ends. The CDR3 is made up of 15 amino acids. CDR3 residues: CASSQGRGGTDTQYF. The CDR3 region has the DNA TGCGCCAGCAGCCAAGGCCGGGGAGGCACAGATACGCAGTATTTT.

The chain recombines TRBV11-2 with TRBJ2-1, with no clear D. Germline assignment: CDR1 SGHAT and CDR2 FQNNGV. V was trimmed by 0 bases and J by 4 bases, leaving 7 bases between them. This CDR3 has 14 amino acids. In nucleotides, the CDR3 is TGTGCCAGCAGCTTAGAATTGGAATACAATGAGCAGTTCTTC. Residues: CASSLELEYNEQFF.

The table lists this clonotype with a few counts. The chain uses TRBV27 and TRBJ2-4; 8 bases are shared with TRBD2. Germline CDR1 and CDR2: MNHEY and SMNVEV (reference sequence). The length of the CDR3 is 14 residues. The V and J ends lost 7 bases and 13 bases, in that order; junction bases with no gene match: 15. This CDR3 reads CASISRGGGREQYF. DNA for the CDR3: TGTGCCAGCATCTCTCGGGGGGGCGGAAGGGAGCAGTACTTC.

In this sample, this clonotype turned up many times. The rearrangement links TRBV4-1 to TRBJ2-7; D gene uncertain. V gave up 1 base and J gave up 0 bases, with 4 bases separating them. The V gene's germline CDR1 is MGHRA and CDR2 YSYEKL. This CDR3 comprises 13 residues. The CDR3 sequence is CASSQGHSYEQYF. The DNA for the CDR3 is TGCGCCAGCAGCCAAGGACACTCCTACGAGCAGTACTTC.

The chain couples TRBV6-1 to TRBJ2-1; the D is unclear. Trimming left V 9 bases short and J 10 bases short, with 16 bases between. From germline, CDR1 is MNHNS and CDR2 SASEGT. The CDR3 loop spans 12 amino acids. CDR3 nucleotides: TGTGCCAGTATAGCTGGCTATGCGGAGCAGTTCTTC. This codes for CASIAGYAEQFF.

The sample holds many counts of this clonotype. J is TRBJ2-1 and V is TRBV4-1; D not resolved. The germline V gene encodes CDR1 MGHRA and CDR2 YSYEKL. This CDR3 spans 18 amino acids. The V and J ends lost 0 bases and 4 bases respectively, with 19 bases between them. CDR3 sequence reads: CASSQDSLGRPPYNEQFF. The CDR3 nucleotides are TGCGCCAGCAGCCAAGATTCTCTGGGTCGTCCCCCTTACAATGAGCAGTTCTTC.

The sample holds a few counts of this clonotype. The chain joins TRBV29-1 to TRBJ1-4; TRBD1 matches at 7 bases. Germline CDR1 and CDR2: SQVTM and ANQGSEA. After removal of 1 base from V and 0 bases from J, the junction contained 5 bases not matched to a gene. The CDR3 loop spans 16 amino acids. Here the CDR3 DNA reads TGCAGCGTTGAAGCAAGGCAGGGGGCAACTAATGAAAAACTGTTTTTT. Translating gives CSVEARQGATNEKLFF.

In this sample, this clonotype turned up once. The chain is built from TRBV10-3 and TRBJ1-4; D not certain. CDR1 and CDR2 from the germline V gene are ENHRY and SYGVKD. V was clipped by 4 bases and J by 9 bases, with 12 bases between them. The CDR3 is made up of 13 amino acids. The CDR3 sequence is CAISGGGGKKLFF. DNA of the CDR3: TGTGCCATCAGTGGCGGAGGCGGCAAAAAACTGTTTTTT.

The chain's CDR3 is CASSDWNTQYF. CDR3 in DNA: TGTGCCAGCAGCGACTGGAATACGCAGTATTTT. The V and J genes are TRBV12-3 or TRBV12-4 and TRBJ2-3; D not resolved. Trimming removed 6 bases at V and 7 bases at J, with 8 bases between. The CDR3 sequence is 11 residues long.

CDR3: CASSQGVRGQGARLNTIYF. The DNA for the CDR3 is TGCGCCAGCAGCCAAGGCGTGCGGGGACAGGGGGCGAGATTAAACACCATATATTTT. This chain joins TRBV4-1 and TRBJ1-3, with TRBD1 matching 12 bases. CDR3 length: 19 amino acids. V shed 1 base, J shed 6 bases, and the junction held 13 bases outside the gene matches. Per the germline V gene, CDR1 is MGHRA and CDR2 is YSYEKL.

The CDR3 nucleotides read TGCAGTGCTAGAGATCAAGGGGCATTCACGTACTTC. Translating it yields CSARDQGAFTYF. The chain uses TRBV20-1 and TRBJ2-4, with D possibly matching TRBD1 (5 bases). The length of the CDR3 is 12 residues. Trimming shortened V by 0 bases and J by 15 bases, and 15 bases separated the two germline ends. Germline loops: CDR1 DFQATT, CDR2 SNEGSKA (reference sequence).

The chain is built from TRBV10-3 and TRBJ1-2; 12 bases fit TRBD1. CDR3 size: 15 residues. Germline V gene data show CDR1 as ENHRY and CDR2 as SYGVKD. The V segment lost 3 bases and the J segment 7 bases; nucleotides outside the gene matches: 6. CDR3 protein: CAISEGTGGLCGYTF. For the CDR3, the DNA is TGTGCCATCAGTGAAGGGACAGGGGGCTTGTGTGGCTACACCTTC.

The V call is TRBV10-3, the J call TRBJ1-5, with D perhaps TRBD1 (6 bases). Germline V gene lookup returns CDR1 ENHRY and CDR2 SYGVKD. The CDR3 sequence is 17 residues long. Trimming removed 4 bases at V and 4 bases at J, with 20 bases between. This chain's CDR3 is CAISVAAGIGTNQPQHF. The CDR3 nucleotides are TGTGCCATCAGTGTGGCAGCCGGGATAGGGACAAATCAGCCCCAGCATTTT.

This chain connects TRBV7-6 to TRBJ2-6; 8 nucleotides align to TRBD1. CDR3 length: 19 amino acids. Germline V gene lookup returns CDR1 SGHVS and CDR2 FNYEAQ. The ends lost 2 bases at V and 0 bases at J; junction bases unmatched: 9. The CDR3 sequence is CASSLLAGTGTSGANVLTF. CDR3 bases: TGTGCCAGCAGCTTATTAGCCGGGACAGGCACCTCTGGGGCCAACGTCCTGACTTTC.

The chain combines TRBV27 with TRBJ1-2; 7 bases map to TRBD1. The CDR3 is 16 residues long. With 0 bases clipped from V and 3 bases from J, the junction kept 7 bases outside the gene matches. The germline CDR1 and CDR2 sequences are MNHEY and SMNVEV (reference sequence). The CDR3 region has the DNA TGTGCCAGCAGTTTATCCGAGGGGGCAGGGCACTATGGCTACACCTTC. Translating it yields CASSLSEGAGHYGYTF.